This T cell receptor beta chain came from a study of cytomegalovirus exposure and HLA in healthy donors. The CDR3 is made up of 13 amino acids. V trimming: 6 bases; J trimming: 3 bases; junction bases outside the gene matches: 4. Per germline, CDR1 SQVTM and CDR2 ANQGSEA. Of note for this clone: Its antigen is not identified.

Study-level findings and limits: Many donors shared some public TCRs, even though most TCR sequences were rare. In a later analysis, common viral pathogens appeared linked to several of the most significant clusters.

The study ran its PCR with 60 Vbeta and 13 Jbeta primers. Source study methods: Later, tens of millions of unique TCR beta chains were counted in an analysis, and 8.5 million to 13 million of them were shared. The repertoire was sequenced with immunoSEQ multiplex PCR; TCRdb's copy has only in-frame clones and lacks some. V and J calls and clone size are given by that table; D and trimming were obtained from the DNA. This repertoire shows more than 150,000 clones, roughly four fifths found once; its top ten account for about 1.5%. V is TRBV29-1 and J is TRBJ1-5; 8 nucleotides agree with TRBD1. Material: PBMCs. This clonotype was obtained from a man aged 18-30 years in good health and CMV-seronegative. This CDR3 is CSVGDRLNQPQHF. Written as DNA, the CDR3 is TGCAGCGTCGGGGACAGGCTCAATCAGCCCCAGCATTTT. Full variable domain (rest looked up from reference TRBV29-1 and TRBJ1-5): SAVISQKPSRDICQRGTSLTIQCQVDSQVTMMFWYRQQPGQSLTLIATANQGSEATYESGFVIDKFPISRPNLTFSTLTVSNMSPEDSSIYLCSVGDRLNQPQHFGDGTRLSIL.